This entry lists 24 T cell receptor beta chains sequenced from one sample in a study of response to subunit inactivated influenza vaccine. One entry per CDR3 protein, called by TCRdb with MiXCR from the RT-PCR reads. The data hold 450,000 to 500,000 distinct CDR3 sequences, with over 9.5% observed a single time. The sequences come from PBMCs from blood, collected more than 35 days after vaccination. These receptors came from a man between 50 and 59 years old who received an inactivated influenza vaccine.

The CDR3: CASSRYPPSGRPDTQYF. In DNA, the CDR3 is TGTGCCAGCAGTCGATACCCCCCAAGCGGGAGGCCAGATACGCAGTATTTT. The genes are TRBV7-6 and TRBJ2-3, with 9 bases aligning to TRBD2. Losses at the gene ends were 6 bases for V and 4 bases for J; bases not matched to a gene: 14. The CDR3 is made up of 17 amino acids. The germline CDR1 and CDR2 sequences are SGHVS and FNYEAQ.

This clonotype was detected only a few times. This rearrangement joins TRBV6-2 or TRBV6-3 to TRBJ2-5, with D tentatively TRBD2 (7 bases). The CDR3 length is 15 residues. Trimming removed 7 bases at V and 2 bases at J, with 17 bases between. CDR1 and CDR2 (germline): MNHEY, SVGEGT. Here the CDR3 DNA reads TGTGCCAGCACTCGGGGGGCCGCGATTCAAGAGACCCAGTACTTC. Its protein is CASTRGAAIQETQYF.

This chain connects TRBV10-3 to TRBJ2-5, with D possibly being TRBD2 (6 bases). V lost 4 bases, J lost 1 base, and 10 bases lay in between. The germline V gene encodes CDR1 ENHRY and CDR2 SYGVKD. The CDR3 contains 14 residues. The CDR3 here is CAISVGGIQETQYF. CDR3 sequence (DNA): TGTGCCATCAGTGTGGGCGGGATCCAAGAGACCCAGTACTTC.

CDR3 region: CASSQQGGRQETQYF. The CDR3 DNA sequence: TGTGCCAGCAGCCAACAGGGGGGGAGACAAGAGACCCAGTACTTC. The chain recombines TRBV11-2 with TRBJ2-5; tentatively, D is TRBD1 (8 bases). The length of the CDR3 is 15 residues. Trimming took off 5 bases at V and 2 bases at J, with 15 bases between the two ends. Germline V gene sequence: CDR1 SGHAT, CDR2 FQNNGV.

This clonotype appeared a few times. V and J are TRBV12-3 or TRBV12-4 and TRBJ2-1; TRBD2 matches 8 bases. CDR3 length equals 14 residues. V lost 5 bases and J lost 4; bases outside the gene matches: 4. This CDR3 is CASSRLARYNEQFF. DNA of the CDR3: TGTGCCAGCAGTCGACTAGCGCGTTACAATGAGCAGTTCTTC.

The table lists this clonotype with many counts. The CDR3 protein is CASLRVYSNQPQHF. In nucleotides, the CDR3 is TGTGCCAGCTTGCGGGTTTATAGCAATCAGCCCCAGCATTTT. The rearrangement uses TRBV12-3 or TRBV12-4 and TRBJ1-5; D is unresolved. V was pared by 8 bases and J by 0 bases, with 11 bases between. The CDR3 sequence is 14 residues long.

The rearrangement joins TRBV20-1 to TRBJ2-2, with 14 bases that match TRBD2. The CDR3 covers 21 residues. J gave up 1 base and V 3 bases, and 16 bases lay outside the gene matches. Germline CDR1 and CDR2: DFQATT and SNEGSKA (reference sequence). CDR3 nucleotide sequence: TGCAGTGCTAGGGCAGGGACTAGCGGGAGTCGGTGGGGTGGGAACACCGGGGAGCTGTTTTTT. It specifies CSARAGTSGSRWGGNTGELFF.

This clonotype was observed a handful of times. The chain has TRBV7-9 and TRBJ2-3; 12 bases align to TRBD1. The V and J ends lost 5 bases and 5 bases, in that order; junction bases with no gene match: 11. The CDR3 loop spans 17 amino acids. Germline V lookup: CDR1 SEHNR, CDR2 FQNEAQ (reference sequence). The CDR3 DNA reads as TGTGCCAGCAGCAAGACCCCGGGACAGGGGGCGGGAGATACGCAGTATTTT. Translation gives CASSKTPGQGAGDTQYF.

The rearrangement links TRBV10-2 to TRBJ2-5; TRBD1 aligns across 12 bases. The germline V gene has CDR1 WSHSY and CDR2 SAAADI. Trimming took 4 bases from V and 4 from J; bases not matched to a gene: 7. The CDR3 contains 16 residues. In DNA form, the CDR3 reads TGCGCCAGCAGTGTCGGGACAGGGGGCGGATTAGAGACCCAGTACTTC. Its protein is CASSVGTGGGLETQYF.

The table lists this clonotype with a few counts. The CDR3: CASQGQITDTQYF. CDR3 coding DNA: TGTGCCAGCCAGGGACAGATCACAGATACGCAGTATTTT. The chain couples TRBV7-2 to TRBJ2-3; 7 bases align to TRBD1. V was clipped by 8 bases and J by 2 bases; unmatched bases: 4. The CDR3 covers 13 residues. Germline-derived CDR1 and CDR2 are SGHTA and FQGNSA.

This clonotype showed up just a few times. This sequence joins TRBV18 and TRBJ2-1; either TRBD1 or TRBD2 may supply D (6 bases each). V was clipped by 3 bases and J by 7 bases, with 19 bases between them. Germline CDR1 is KGHSH and CDR2 is LQKENI. The CDR3 runs 16 residues. CDR3 DNA: TGTGCCAGCTCACCCCCTAGGGGGGTTCTGGTAAATGAGCAGTTCTTC. It translates to CASSPPRGVLVNEQFF.

This rearrangement joins TRBV30 to TRBJ2-3, with unresolved D. There are 12 residues in the CDR3. Germline CDR1 GTSNPN, CDR2 SVGIG (reference sequence). The V end was cut by 2 bases, the J end by 5 bases, with 8 bases between. The CDR3 region is CAWSLRIDTQYF. As DNA, the CDR3 is TGTGCCTGGAGTTTAAGGATAGATACGCAGTATTTT.

At least ten counts were recorded for this clonotype. DNA of the CDR3: TGTGCCTCCGCCAAGACAGGTCAAGAGACCCAGTACTTC. This translates into CASAKTGQETQYF. The V and J genes are TRBV11-2 and TRBJ2-5, with D tentatively TRBD1 (6 bases). Germline CDR1 reads SGHAT; CDR2 reads FQNNGV. V shed 11 bases and J shed 2 bases, with 15 bases lying between them. CDR3 length: 13 residues.

This clonotype came up a few times. The CDR3 DNA reads TGTGCCAGCGCGAGGGGACTAGCTTCCAATGAGCAGTTCTTC. Translated: CASARGLASNEQFF. The rearrangement links TRBV9 to TRBJ2-1, with 9 positions matching TRBD2. With 7 bases clipped from V and 6 bases from J, the junction kept 8 bases outside the gene matches. Germline V CDR1 and CDR2: SGDLS, YYNGEE. The CDR3 extends over 14 amino acids.

This clonotype showed up just a few times. The J gene is TRBJ2-7, the V gene TRBV12-3 or TRBV12-4, with 9 bases aligning to TRBD1. Losses at the gene ends were 6 bases for V and 3 bases for J; bases not matched to a gene: 6. The CDR3 is made up of 14 amino acids. CDR3: CASRRGQGGYEQYF. The CDR3 bases are TGTGCCAGCAGACGGGGACAGGGCGGCTACGAGCAGTACTTC.

The chain couples TRBV6-5 to TRBJ2-1; either TRBD1 or TRBD2 may supply D (5 bases each). In germline, CDR1 is MNHEY, CDR2 SVGAGI. The ends were cut back, 0 bases at V and 8 bases at J, with 11 bases in the middle. This CDR3 comprises 14 residues. The DNA of the CDR3 is TGTGCCAGCAGTTACTCTGGGACGGGCGATGAGCAGTTCTTC. Its protein is CASSYSGTGDEQFF.

The J gene is TRBJ1-4, the V gene TRBV6-5, with TRBD1 matching over 7 bases. The CDR3 length is 15 residues. The germline V gene encodes CDR1 MNHEY and CDR2 SVGAGI. The V and J ends lost 1 base and 8 bases, in that order; junction bases with no gene match: 7. CDR3: CASSYLTGSGEKLFF. In DNA, the CDR3 is TGTGCCAGCAGTTACTTGACAGGGAGTGGAGAAAAACTGTTTTTT.

In its sample, this clonotype was seen many times. The rearrangement joins TRBV12-3 or TRBV12-4 to TRBJ2-2; D unresolved. The V end was cut by 1 base, the J end by 6 bases, with 3 bases between. The CDR3 is made up of 12 amino acids. CDR3 sequence reads: CASSLGSGELFF. In DNA form, the CDR3 reads TGTGCCAGCAGTTTAGGGTCCGGGGAGCTGTTTTTT.

Many counts were recorded for this clonotype. V is TRBV12-3 or TRBV12-4 and J is TRBJ2-7; D remains ambiguous. This CDR3 is built from 13 residues. The V end lost 3 bases, the J end lost 5 bases, and 11 bases lay between the germline ends. CDR3 sequence: CASSFKEGDEQYF. The CDR3 nucleotides are TGTGCCAGCAGTTTCAAGGAAGGAGACGAGCAGTACTTC.

This rearrangement joins TRBV5-1 to TRBJ2-7; 8 bases agree with TRBD1. Germline values: CDR1 SGHRS, CDR2 YFSETQ. The CDR3 is made up of 15 amino acids. The trim removed 0 bases at V and 8 bases at J, leaving 10 bases unmatched. Here the CDR3 DNA reads TGCGCCAGCAGCTTGGACTCCGGGACAGGAGGCAAGCAGTACTTC. It codes for CASSLDSGTGGKQYF.

This clonotype occurred many times. The J gene is TRBJ1-4, the V gene TRBV11-2; 7 nucleotides align to TRBD1. CDR3 length equals 14 residues. From germline, CDR1 is SGHAT and CDR2 FQNNGV. V gave up 5 bases and J gave up 5 bases; unmatched junction bases: 5. The CDR3 reads CASSRDRLNEKLFF. The DNA for the CDR3 is TGTGCCAGCAGCCGGGACAGATTAAATGAAAAACTGTTTTTT.

This clonotype was counted only a few times. The chain combines TRBV5-1 with TRBJ1-1; D is perhaps TRBD1 (6 bases). This CDR3 is 15 amino acids long. Germline-derived CDR1 and CDR2 are SGHRS and YFSETQ. Deletions cut 5 bases from V and 0 bases from J, with 14 bases between. The CDR3 loop is CASRYAGTLNTEAFF. CDR3 sequence (DNA): TGCGCCAGCAGATATGCCGGGACACTGAACACTGAAGCTTTCTTT. Full variable domain (remainder filled in from reference TRBV5-1 and TRBJ1-1): KAGVTQTPRYLIKTRGQQVTLSCSPISGHRSVSWYQQTPGQGLQFLFEYFSETQRNKGNFPGRFSGRQFSNSRSEMNVSTLELGDSALYLCASRYAGTLNTEAFFGQGTRLTVV.

Remarks on this clonotype: Compared with germline, one end of the junction differs, possibly owing to a read error. The chain carries TRBV6-1 and TRBJ1-1, with 7 bases identical to TRBD1. CDR1 and CDR2 from the germline V gene are MNHNS and SASEGT. The CDR3 contains 15 residues. The CDR3 DNA follows: TGTACCAGCAGTCCTCTAACAGGGGTTAGGGCTGAAGCTTTCTTT. Translated: CTSSPLTGVRAEAFF.

This clonotype has a count of ten or more. This rearrangement joins TRBV5-5 to TRBJ2-1; 7 nucleotides align to TRBD1. The CDR3 is 15 amino acids. Germline CDR1 is SGHKS and CDR2 is YYEKEE (reference sequence). The trim removed 3 bases at V and 1 base at J, leaving 4 bases unmatched. CDR3 sequence (DNA): TGTGCCAGCAGCTCCCGACAGGGATCCTACAATGAGCAGTTCTTC. Amino acids: CASSSRQGSYNEQFF.